Following are 13 T cell receptor beta chains from one sample sequenced in a study of CD8 T cells in Susac syndrome. Random hexamers served to reverse transcribe about 0.5 to 1 ug RNA. MiXCR was run by TCRdb on the immunoSEQ multiplex PCR reads, yielding one entry per CDR3 protein. The sample shows some 400,000 distinct CDR3 sequences, about 85% of them seen only once. The sequencing input was CD8+ T cells from PBMCs. These receptors came from a human donor with multiple sclerosis.

This clonotype was found once. CDR3 sequence reads: CASSLSSQGGRYEQYF. DNA of the CDR3: TGTGCCAGCAGTTTATCGTCGCAGGGCGGTAGGTACGAGCAGTACTTC. The rearrangement uses TRBV27 and TRBJ2-7, with TRBD1 as a possible D gene (5 bases). CDR3 size: 16 residues. Germline V gives CDR1 MNHEY, CDR2 SMNVEV (reference sequence). Trimming removed 0 bases from V and 4 bases from J, with 16 bases in between.

The V and J genes are TRBV7-8 and TRBJ2-2; 12 nucleotides align to TRBD2. The CDR3 sequence is 17 residues long. Germline lookup yields CDR1 SGHVS and CDR2 FQNEAQ. The V and J ends lost 5 bases and 7 bases, in that order; junction bases with no gene match: 11. CDR3: CASSPGLAGGPDGELFF. As DNA, the CDR3 is TGTGCCAGCAGCCCCGGTCTAGCGGGAGGGCCTGACGGGGAGCTGTTTTTT. Variable domain in full (rest from reference TRBV7-8 and TRBJ2-2): GAGVSQSPRYKVAKRGQDVALRCDPISGHVSLFWYQQALGQGPEFLTYFQNEAQLDKSGLPSDRFFAERPEGSVSTLKIQRTQQEDSAVYLCASSPGLAGGPDGELFFGEGSRLTVL.

This sequence joins TRBV4-2 and TRBJ2-1; D remains ambiguous. Germline lookup yields CDR1 LGHNA and CDR2 YNFKEQ. The CDR3 has 14 residues. V gave up 0 bases and J gave up 7 bases, with 10 bases separating them. The CDR3: CASSQEVGENEQFF. The DNA for the CDR3 is TGTGCCAGCAGCCAAGAAGTGGGCGAGAATGAGCAGTTCTTC.

This rearrangement joins TRBV19 to TRBJ2-1; the D gene is possibly TRBD2 (6 bases). Germline CDR1 LNHDA, CDR2 SQIVND (reference sequence). V was shortened by 3 bases and J by 7 bases, with 16 bases between the two germline ends. The CDR3 sequence is 15 residues long. For the CDR3, the DNA is TGTGCCAGTAGTATCCAGGGAGGAGACTTTAATGAGCAGTTCTTC. It codes for CASSIQGGDFNEQFF. Using reference TRBV19 and TRBJ2-1 for the parts outside the CDR3, the full variable domain is DGGITQSPKYLFRKEGQNVTLSCEQNLNHDAMYWYRQDPGQGLRLIYYSQIVNDFQKGDIAEGYSVSREKKESFPLTVTSAQKNPTAFYLCASSIQGGDFNEQFFGPGTRLTVL.

This sequence joins TRBV29-1 and TRBJ2-7; 8 bases are shared with TRBD1. J gave up 2 bases and V 1 base, and 1 base lay outside the gene matches. Looked up from germline, CDR1 is SQVTM and CDR2 is ANQGSEA. This CDR3 comprises 13 residues. The CDR3 loop reads CSVEGQGTYEQYF. CDR3 sequence (DNA): TGCAGCGTTGAAGGACAGGGGACCTACGAGCAGTACTTC.

The CDR3 DNA is TGTGCCAGCAGTCAGTCGGGTTGGGAGACCCAGTACTTC. Its translation: CASSQSGWETQYF. The V call is TRBV28, the J call TRBJ2-5; no clear D gene. The germline V and J ends were trimmed by 5 bases and 5 bases, with 12 bases remaining between them. Germline CDR1 is MDHEN and CDR2 is SYDVKM. The CDR3 sequence is 13 residues long.

V is TRBV10-3 and J is TRBJ1-6; D not certain. CDR1 is ENHRY, CDR2 SYGVKD, per germline. CDR3 length: 16 amino acids. Trimming pared 8 bases from V and 4 bases from J, leaving 18 bases between. The CDR3 reads CAISPSGSGYNSPLHF. The CDR3 nucleotides read TGTGCCATCTCCCCATCAGGCAGCGGATATAATTCACCCCTCCACTTT.

The chain couples TRBV25-1 to TRBJ1-2; perhaps TRBD1 as D (5 bases). The CDR3 has 13 residues. The V gene's germline CDR1 is MGHDK and CDR2 SYGVNS. The V end lost 1 base, the J end lost 8 bases, and 11 bases lay between the germline ends. The CDR3 loop is CASSESPHRGYTF. The CDR3 nucleotides are TGTGCCAGCAGTGAATCCCCCCACAGGGGCTACACCTTC.

V usage is TRBV6-1 and J usage is TRBJ2-2; D call uncertain. The CDR3 runs 14 residues. The germline V gene has CDR1 MNHNS and CDR2 SASEGT. V lost 7 bases and J lost 3, with 12 bases in between. The CDR3 DNA sequence: TGTGCCAGCATAACCGGCCCAGACACCGGGGAGCTGTTTTTT. Translation gives CASITGPDTGELFF.

The chain is built from TRBV6-1 and TRBJ2-3; TRBD2 agrees at 8 bases. The CDR3 covers 15 residues. The V and J ends lost 4 bases and 2 bases, in that order; junction bases with no gene match: 5. Germline V gene sequence: CDR1 MNHNS, CDR2 SASEGT. This CDR3 is CASSVSGSSTDTQYF. Written as DNA, the CDR3 is TGTGCCAGCAGTGTGAGCGGGAGTTCCACAGATACGCAGTATTTT.

CDR3 loop: CASSLTLAGELFF. The CDR3 DNA follows: TGTGCCAGCAGCTTAACCTTGGCCGGGGAGCTGTTTTTT. The chain links TRBV7-9 to TRBJ2-2; D gene unclear. The germline CDR1 and CDR2 sequences are SEHNR and FQNEAQ (reference sequence). The CDR3 runs 13 residues. The ends were cut back, 2 bases at V and 6 bases at J, with 7 bases in the middle.

To note about this clonotype: A read error may produce the germline difference seen at one junction end. This chain uses TRBV20-1 with TRBJ2-1; no clear D gene. The CDR3 spans 17 residues. Germline lookup yields CDR1 DFQATT and CDR2 SNEGSKA (reference sequence). Here the CDR3 reads CSASTPRSRSSYSEQFF. CDR3 bases: TGCAGTGCTAGCACTCCACGGTCCCGGAGCTCCTACAGTGAGCAGTTCTTC.

The CDR3 region is CASSFIQGGIYGYTF. The CDR3 DNA follows: TGTGCCAGCAGTTTCATACAGGGCGGGATCTATGGCTACACCTTC. The chain recombines TRBV28 with TRBJ1-2; tentatively, D is TRBD1 (6 bases). Germline CDR1 is MDHEN and CDR2 is SYDVKM. The V end lost 3 bases, the J end lost 4 bases, and 15 bases lay between the germline ends. The CDR3 is 15 amino acids.